This TCR beta chain was sequenced for a study of graft-versus-host responses after intestinal transplantation. This table comes from immunoSEQ multiplex PCR, and its TCRdb copy is limited to in-frame clones, with some not included. Of some 64,000 clones listed, more than 90% are singletons. Concerning this clone itself: As yet, its antigen is unknown.

The clonotype was recovered from a human donor who was the organ donor for an intestinal transplant. The sequencing here drew on unstimulated CD8+ T cells sorted from spleen or lymph node cells, taken before transplant.

The CDR3 DNA reads TGTGCCAGCAGTTTTGGGGGCCCAATACCGTATGGCTACACCTTC. Translation: CASSFGGPIPYGYTF. The gene calls are TRBV28 and TRBJ1-2, with D tentatively TRBD1 (6 bases). Germline CDR1 reads MDHEN; CDR2 reads SYDVKM. The ends were cut back, 3 bases at V and 5 bases at J, with 16 bases in the middle. The CDR3 is 15 amino acids.